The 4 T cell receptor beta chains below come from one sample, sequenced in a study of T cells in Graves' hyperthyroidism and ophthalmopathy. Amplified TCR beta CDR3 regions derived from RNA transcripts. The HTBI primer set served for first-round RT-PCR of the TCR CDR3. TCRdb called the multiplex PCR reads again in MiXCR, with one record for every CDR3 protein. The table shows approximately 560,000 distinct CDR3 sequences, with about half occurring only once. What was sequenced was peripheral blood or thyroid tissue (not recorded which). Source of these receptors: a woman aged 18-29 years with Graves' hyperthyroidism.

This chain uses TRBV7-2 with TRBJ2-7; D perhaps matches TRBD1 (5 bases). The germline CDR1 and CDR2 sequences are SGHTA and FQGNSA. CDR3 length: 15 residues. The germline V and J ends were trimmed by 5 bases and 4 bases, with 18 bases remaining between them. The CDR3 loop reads CASSAGPNQGYEQYF. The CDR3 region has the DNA TGTGCCAGCAGCGCTGGGCCTAATCAGGGTTACGAGCAGTACTTC.

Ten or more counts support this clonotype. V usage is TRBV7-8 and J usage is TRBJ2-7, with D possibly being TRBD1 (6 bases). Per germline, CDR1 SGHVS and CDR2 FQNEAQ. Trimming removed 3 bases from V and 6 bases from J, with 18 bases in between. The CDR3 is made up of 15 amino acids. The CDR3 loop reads CASSFWTVLGIEQYF. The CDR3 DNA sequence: TGTGCCAGCAGCTTCTGGACAGTCCTGGGCATCGAGCAGTACTTC.

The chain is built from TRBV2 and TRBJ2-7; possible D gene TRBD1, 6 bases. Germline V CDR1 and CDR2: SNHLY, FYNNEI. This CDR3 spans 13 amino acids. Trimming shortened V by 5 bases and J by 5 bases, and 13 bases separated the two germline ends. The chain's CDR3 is CASSPRGLDEQYF. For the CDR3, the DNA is TGTGCCAGCAGTCCCAGGGGATTGGACGAGCAGTACTTC. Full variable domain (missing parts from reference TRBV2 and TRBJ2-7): EPEVTQTPSHQVTQMGQEVILRCVPISNHLYFYWYRQILGQKVEFLVSFYNNEISEKSEIFDDQFSVERPDGSNFTLKIRSTKLEDSAMYFCASSPRGLDEQYFGPGTRLTVT.

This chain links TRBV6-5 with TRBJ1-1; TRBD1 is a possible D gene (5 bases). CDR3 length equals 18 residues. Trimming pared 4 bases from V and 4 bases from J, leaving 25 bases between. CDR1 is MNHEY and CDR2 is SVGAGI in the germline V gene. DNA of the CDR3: TGTGCCAGCAGTTCCCCCGACACAGGACGGACGAGGAGCACTGAAGCTTTCTTT. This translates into CASSSPDTGRTRSTEAFF.